A selection of T cell receptor beta chains follows, all from one sample in a study of blood T cell repertoires in COVID-19. This table comes from immunoSEQ multiplex PCR, and its TCRdb copy is limited to in-frame clones, with some not included. Among 240,000 or so clones listed, over 65% were seen once. Sequenced: peripheral blood. The origin of the receptors is an elderly woman with acute or convalescent COVID-19. Both conserved end residues are part of each CDR3. D genes are given only for firm matches. Expanded clones are given a class, and other clones once, few, many or no size at all.

J: TRBJ2-3; size: -; V: TRBV5-4; D: -; DNA: TGTGCCAGCAGCTTGTTCGGGAGCACAGATACGCAGTATTTT; CDR3: CASSLFGSTDTQYF
J: TRBJ2-7; size: -; V: TRBV6-2/TRBV6-3; D: -; DNA: TGTGCCAGCAGCCCCCGAATCGACAGTTATATTATCTACGAGCAGTACTTC; CDR3: CASSPRIDSYIIYEQYF
J: TRBJ1-1; size: -; V: TRBV5-1; D: TRBD1; DNA: TGCGCCAGCAGCTTGGGAGGCAGGGGGCGGGTGGCTGAAGCTTTCTTT; CDR3: CASSLGGRGRVAEAFF
J: TRBJ2-2; size: -; V: TRBV15; D: -; DNA: TGTGCCACCAGCCTGGCCCGGTGGGGCCAAAACACCGGGGAGCTGTTTTTT; CDR3: CATSLARWGQNTGELFF
J: TRBJ1-6; size: -; V: TRBV7-9; D: -; DNA: TGTGCCAGCAGCGGGCGGGGGGAACGTGGATCACCCCTCCACTTT; CDR3: CASSGRGERGSPLHF
J: TRBJ1-6; size: -; V: TRBV18; D: -; DNA: TGTGCCAGCTCACAACCCCGGGGGATTTTATCACCCCTCCACTTT; CDR3: CASSQPRGILSPLHF
J: TRBJ2-5; size: -; V: TRBV5-5; D: TRBD1; DNA: TGTGCCAGCAGCTACGGACAGGAAGAGACCCAGTACTTC; CDR3: CASSYGQEETQYF
J: TRBJ1-1; size: -; V: TRBV5-1; D: -; DNA: TGCGCCAGCAGCTTGGTTGCAGGGAAGACTGAAGCTTTCTTT; CDR3: CASSLVAGKTEAFF
J: TRBJ1-1; size: -; V: TRBV30; D: -; DNA: TGTGCCTCGACCCCCATGAGGTACACTGAAGCTTTCTTT; CDR3: CASTPMRYTEAFF
J: TRBJ2-1; size: -; V: TRBV6-1; D: -; DNA: TGTGCCAGCAGTGAAAGACTAGACGATGAGCAGTTCTTC; CDR3: CASSERLDDEQFF
J: TRBJ2-7; size: -; V: TRBV4-1; D: -; DNA: TGCGCCAGCAGTGAAGGGGAATACTACGAGCAGTACTTC; CDR3: CASSEGEYYEQYF
J: TRBJ2-3; size: -; V: TRBV7-9; D: TRBD2; DNA: TGTGCCAGCTCCAGGGCGGGAGTCACAGATACGCAGTATTTT; CDR3: CASSRAGVTDTQYF
J: TRBJ2-7; size: -; V: TRBV19; D: TRBD1; DNA: TGTGCCAGTAGTTCTTCCGGGACAGGGGAAGGCGAGCAGTACTTC; CDR3: CASSSSGTGEGEQYF
J: TRBJ1-2; size: -; V: TRBV21-1; D: -; DNA: TGTGCCAGCAGCGCAAAACGGGATCTGACCGGACAGACTTGCTATGGCTACACCTTC; CDR3: CASSAKRDLTGQTCYGYTF
J: TRBJ1-6; size: once; V: TRBV6-5; D: -; DNA: TGTGCCAGCAGTTACTCGCGTGCAGGTTTGAATTCACCCCTCCACTTT; CDR3: CASSYSRAGLNSPLHF
J: TRBJ2-2; size: -; V: TRBV19; D: -; DNA: TGTGCCAGTAGTATAAGCGGGAACACCGGGGAGCTGTTTTTT; CDR3: CASSISGNTGELFF